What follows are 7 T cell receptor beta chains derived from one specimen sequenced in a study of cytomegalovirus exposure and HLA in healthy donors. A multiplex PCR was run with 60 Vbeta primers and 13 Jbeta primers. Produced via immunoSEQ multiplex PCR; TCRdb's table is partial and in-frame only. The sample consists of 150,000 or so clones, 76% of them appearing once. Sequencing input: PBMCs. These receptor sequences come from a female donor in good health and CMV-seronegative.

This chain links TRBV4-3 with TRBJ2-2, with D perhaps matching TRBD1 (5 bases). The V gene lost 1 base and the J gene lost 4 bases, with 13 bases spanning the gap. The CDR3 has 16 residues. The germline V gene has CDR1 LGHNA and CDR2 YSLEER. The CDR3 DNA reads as TGCGCCAGCAGCCAAGGGTTTCGACAGACCACCGGGGAGCTGTTTTTT. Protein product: CASSQGFRQTTGELFF.

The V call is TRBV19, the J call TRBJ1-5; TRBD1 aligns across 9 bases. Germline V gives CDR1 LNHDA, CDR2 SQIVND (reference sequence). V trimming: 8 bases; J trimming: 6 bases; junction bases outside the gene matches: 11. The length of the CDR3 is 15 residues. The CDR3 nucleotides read TGTGCCAGTGGACGAACGGGACAGGGAGGTCAGCCCCAGCATTTT. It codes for CASGRTGQGGQPQHF.

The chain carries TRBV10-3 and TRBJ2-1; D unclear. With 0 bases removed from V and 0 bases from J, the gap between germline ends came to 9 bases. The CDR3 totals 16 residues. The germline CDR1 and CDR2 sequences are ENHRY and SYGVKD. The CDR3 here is CAISESSATSYNEQFF. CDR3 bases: TGTGCCATCAGTGAGTCCTCAGCGACCTCCTACAATGAGCAGTTCTTC.

The CDR3 DNA is TGTGCCAGCAACACGCCGGGGGTCTCATCCAACTATGGCTACACCTTC. Amino acids: CASNTPGVSSNYGYTF. The chain carries TRBV9 and TRBJ1-2; D is possibly TRBD1 (5 bases). V was shortened by 6 bases and J by 2 bases, with 20 bases between the two germline ends. CDR1 and CDR2 from the germline V gene are SGDLS and YYNGEE. The length of the CDR3 is 16 residues. Variable domain in full (rest from reference TRBV9 and TRBJ1-2): DSGVTQTPKHLITATGQRVTLRCSPRSGDLSVYWYQQSLDQGLQFLIQYYNGEERAKGNILERFSAQQFPDLHSELNLSSLELGDSALYFCASNTPGVSSNYGYTFGSGTRLTVV.

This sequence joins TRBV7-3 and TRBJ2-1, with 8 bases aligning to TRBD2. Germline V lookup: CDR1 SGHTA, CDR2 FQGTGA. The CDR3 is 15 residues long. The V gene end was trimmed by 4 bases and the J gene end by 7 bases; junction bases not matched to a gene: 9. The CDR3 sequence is CASSSSGTRGNEQFF. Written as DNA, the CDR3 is TGTGCCAGCAGCTCGTCCGGGACTAGAGGTAATGAGCAGTTCTTC.

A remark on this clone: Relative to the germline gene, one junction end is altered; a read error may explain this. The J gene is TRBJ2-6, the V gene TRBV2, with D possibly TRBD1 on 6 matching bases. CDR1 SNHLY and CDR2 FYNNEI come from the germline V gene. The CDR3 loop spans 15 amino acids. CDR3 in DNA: TGTGCCAGCAGTGTATTGGGGGCTGGGGCCAACGGCCTGACTTTC. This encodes CASSVLGAGANGLTF. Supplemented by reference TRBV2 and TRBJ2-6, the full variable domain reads EPEVTQTPSHQVTQMGQEVILRCVPISNHLYFYWYRQILGQKVEFLVSFYNNEISEKSEIFDDQFSVERPDGSNFTLKIRSTKLEDSAMYFCASSVLGAGANGLTFGAGSRLTVL.

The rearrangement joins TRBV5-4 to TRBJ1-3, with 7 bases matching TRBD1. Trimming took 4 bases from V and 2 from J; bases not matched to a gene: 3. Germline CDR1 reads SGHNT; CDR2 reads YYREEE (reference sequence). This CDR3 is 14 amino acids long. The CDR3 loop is CASSQGGTGNTIYF. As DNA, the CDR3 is TGTGCCAGCAGCCAGGGGGGAACTGGAAACACCATATATTTT.